This section outlines one TCR beta chain sequence together with its context. Its antigen is unidentified. The protocol was immunoSEQ multiplex PCR, while the TCRdb copy is restricted to in-frame clones and leaves out a portion. The sample gives about 2.3 million clones, approximately 95% of which show up once; approximately 0.4% is in the top ten. The ends were cut back, 0 bases at V and 5 bases at J, with 21 bases in the middle. In germline, CDR1 is SGDLS, CDR2 YYNGEE. The CDR3 spans 18 residues. These data originate in a study of shared clonotypes between healthy human individuals. Findings and caveats of the study: Researchers found naive subsets generally carried larger estimated richness than memory subsets. Several donors showed sharing of around 5% of naive CD4 clonotypes. Shared clonotypes across all four donors exceeded non-shared ones in generation probability.

Researchers partitioned CD4+ cells into CD45RA+ naive and CD45RA-negative memory subsets. The sample consisted of naive CD4+ T cells from PBMCs. Subset indicated: CD45RA+ positively selected. This sequence was found in a man younger than 35 in good health. Some clones in this sample may be carry-over from other donors' samples. J is TRBJ2-1 and V is TRBV9; D may be TRBD1 (5 bases). The CDR3 region is CASSVAIQLSGADNEQFF. As DNA, the CDR3 is TGTGCCAGCAGCGTAGCTATTCAGCTGAGTGGGGCGGACAATGAGCAGTTCTTC. Complete variable domain (other parts from reference TRBV9 and TRBJ2-1): DSGVTQTPKHLITATGQRVTLRCSPRSGDLSVYWYQQSLDQGLQFLIQYYNGEERAKGNILERFSAQQFPDLHSELNLSSLELGDSALYFCASSVAIQLSGADNEQFFGPGTRLTVL.